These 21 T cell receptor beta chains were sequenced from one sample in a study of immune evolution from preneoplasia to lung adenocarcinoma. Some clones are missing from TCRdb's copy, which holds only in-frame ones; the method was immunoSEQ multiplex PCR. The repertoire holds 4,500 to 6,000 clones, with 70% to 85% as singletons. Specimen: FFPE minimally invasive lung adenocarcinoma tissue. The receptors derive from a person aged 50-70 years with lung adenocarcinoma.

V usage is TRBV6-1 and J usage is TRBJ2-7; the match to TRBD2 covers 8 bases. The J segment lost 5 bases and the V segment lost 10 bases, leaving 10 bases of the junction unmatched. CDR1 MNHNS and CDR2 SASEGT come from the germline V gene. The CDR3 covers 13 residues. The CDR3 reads CANLSGRPHEQYF. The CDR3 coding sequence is TGTGCCAACCTCAGCGGGAGACCTCACGAGCAGTACTTC.

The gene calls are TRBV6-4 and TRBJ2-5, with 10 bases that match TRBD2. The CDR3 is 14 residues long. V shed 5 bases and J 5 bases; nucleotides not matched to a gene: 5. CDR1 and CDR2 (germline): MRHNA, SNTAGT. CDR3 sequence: CASSSGGALETQYF. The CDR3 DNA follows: TGTGCCAGCAGTAGCGGGGGGGCTTTGGAGACCCAGTACTTC.

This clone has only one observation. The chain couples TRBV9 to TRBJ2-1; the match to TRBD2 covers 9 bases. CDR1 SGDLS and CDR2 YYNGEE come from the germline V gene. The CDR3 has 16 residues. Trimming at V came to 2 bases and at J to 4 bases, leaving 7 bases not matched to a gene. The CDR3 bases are TGTGCCAGCAGCGTTGCCAGCGGGGGGTTATACAATGAGCAGTTCTTC. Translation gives CASSVASGGLYNEQFF.

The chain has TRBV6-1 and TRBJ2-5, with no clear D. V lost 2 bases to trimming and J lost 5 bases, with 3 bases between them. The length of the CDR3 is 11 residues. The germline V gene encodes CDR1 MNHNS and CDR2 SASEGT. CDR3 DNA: TGTGCCAGCAGTGAAACTGAGACCCAGTACTTC. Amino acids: CASSETETQYF.

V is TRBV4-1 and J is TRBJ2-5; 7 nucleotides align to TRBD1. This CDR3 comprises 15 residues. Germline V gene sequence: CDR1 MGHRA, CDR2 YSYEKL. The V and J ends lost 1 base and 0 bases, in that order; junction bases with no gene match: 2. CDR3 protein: CASSQGDRDQETQYF. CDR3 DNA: TGCGCCAGCAGCCAAGGCGACAGGGACCAAGAGACCCAGTACTTC.

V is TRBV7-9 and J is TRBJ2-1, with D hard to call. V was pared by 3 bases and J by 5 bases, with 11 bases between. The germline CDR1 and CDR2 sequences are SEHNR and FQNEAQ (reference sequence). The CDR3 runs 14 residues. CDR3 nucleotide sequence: TGTGCCAGCAGCTTTTCTGACGGAAACAATGAGCAGTTCTTC. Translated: CASSFSDGNNEQFF.

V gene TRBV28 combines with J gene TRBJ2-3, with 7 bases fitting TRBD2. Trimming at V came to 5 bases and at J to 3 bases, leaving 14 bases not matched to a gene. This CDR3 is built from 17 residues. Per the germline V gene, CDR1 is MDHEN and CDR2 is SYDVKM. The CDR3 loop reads CASSPLRSAGATDTQYF. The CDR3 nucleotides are TGTGCCAGCAGTCCACTGCGTAGTGCGGGAGCTACAGATACGCAGTATTTT.

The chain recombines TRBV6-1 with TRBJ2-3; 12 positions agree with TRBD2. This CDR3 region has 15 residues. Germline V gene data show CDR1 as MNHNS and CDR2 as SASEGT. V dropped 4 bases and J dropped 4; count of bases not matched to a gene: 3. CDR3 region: CASSGLAGAPDTQYF. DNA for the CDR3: TGTGCCAGCAGTGGACTAGCGGGAGCCCCAGATACGCAGTATTTT.

Here the CDR3 DNA reads TGTGCCTGGGCGCCGATGACAGGGGTGAACACTGAAGCTTTCTTT. This encodes CAWAPMTGVNTEAFF. J is TRBJ1-1 and V is TRBV30; TRBD1 matches at 8 bases. The germline V gene encodes CDR1 GTSNPN and CDR2 SVGIG (reference sequence). CDR3 length equals 15 residues. With 5 bases clipped from V and 0 bases from J, the junction kept 8 bases outside the gene matches.

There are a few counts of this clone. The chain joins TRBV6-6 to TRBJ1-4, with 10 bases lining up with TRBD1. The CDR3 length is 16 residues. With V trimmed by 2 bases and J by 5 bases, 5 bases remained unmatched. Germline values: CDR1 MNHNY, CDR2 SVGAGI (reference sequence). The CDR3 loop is CASSYAWTGGNEKLFF. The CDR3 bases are TGTGCCAGCAGTTACGCCTGGACAGGGGGAAATGAAAAACTGTTTTTT.

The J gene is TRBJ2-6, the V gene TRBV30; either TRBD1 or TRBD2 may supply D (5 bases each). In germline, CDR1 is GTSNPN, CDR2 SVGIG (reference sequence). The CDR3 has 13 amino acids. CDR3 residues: CAGTRSGANVLTF. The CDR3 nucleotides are TGTGCTGGGACCCGTTCTGGGGCCAACGTCCTGACTTTC.

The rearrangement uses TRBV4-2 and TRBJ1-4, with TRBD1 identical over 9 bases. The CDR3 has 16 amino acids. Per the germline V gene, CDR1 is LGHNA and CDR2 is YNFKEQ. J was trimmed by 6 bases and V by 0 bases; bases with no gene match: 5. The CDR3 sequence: CASSQENRGPDEKLFF. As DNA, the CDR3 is TGTGCCAGCAGCCAAGAAAACAGGGGGCCTGATGAAAAACTGTTTTTT.

The CDR3 protein is CASSSFGSRNEQFF. The DNA for the CDR3 is TGTGCCAGCAGTTCTTTCGGTAGTAGGAATGAGCAGTTCTTC. The genes are TRBV6-1 and TRBJ2-1, with D unresolved. V lost 5 bases to trimming and J lost 7 bases, with 15 bases between them. The CDR3 has 14 residues. CDR1 is MNHNS and CDR2 is SASEGT in the germline V gene.

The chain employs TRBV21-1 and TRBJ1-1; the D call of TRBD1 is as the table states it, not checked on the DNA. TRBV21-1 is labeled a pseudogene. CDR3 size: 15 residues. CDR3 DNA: TGTGCCAGCAGCAGTTCCGGACAGGGGAACACTGAAGCTTTCTTT. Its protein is CASSSSGQGNTEAFF.

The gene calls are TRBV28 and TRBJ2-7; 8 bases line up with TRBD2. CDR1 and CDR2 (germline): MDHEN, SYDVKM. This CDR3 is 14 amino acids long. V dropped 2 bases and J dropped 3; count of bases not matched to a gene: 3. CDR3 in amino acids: CASSLALAVYEQYF. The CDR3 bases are TGTGCCAGCAGTTTAGCACTAGCGGTCTACGAGCAGTACTTC.

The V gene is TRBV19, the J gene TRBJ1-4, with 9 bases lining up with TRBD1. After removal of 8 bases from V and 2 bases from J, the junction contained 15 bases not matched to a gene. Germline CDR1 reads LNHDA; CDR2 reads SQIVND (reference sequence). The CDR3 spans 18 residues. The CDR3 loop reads CASQQTSTGGLTNEKLFF. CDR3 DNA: TGTGCCAGTCAACAAACAAGTACAGGGGGCCTCACTAATGAAAAACTGTTTTTT. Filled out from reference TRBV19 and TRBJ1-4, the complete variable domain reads DGGITQSPKYLFRKEGQNVTLSCEQNLNHDAMYWYRQDPGQGLRLIYYSQIVNDFQKGDIAEGYSVSREKKESFPLTVTSAQKNPTAFYLCASQQTSTGGLTNEKLFFGSGTQLSVL.

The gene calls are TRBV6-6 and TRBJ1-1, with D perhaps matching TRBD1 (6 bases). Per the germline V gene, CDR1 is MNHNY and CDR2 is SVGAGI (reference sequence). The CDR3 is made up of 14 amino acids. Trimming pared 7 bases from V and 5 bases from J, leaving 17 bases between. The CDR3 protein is CASTSQGPLTEAFF. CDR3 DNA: TGTGCCAGCACCTCCCAGGGGCCTCTAACTGAAGCTTTCTTT.

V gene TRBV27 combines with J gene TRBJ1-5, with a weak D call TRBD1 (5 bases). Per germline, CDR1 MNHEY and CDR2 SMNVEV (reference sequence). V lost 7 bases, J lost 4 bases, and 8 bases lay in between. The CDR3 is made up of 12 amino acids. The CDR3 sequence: CASMGGNQPQHF. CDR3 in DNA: TGTGCCAGCATGGGGGGGAATCAGCCCCAGCATTTT.

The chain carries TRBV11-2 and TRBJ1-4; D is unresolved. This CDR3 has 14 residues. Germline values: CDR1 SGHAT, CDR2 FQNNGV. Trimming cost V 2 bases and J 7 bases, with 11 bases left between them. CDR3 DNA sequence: TGTGCCAGCAGCTTATCGACTGTCATTGAAAAACTGTTTTTT. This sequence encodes CASSLSTVIEKLFF.

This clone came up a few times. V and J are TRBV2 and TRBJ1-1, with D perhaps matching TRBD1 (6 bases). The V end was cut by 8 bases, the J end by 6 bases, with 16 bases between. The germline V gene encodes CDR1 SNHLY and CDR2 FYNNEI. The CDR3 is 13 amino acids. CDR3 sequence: CASARYGGSEAFF. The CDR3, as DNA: TGTGCCAGCGCCCGGTACGGGGGCTCTGAAGCTTTCTTT.

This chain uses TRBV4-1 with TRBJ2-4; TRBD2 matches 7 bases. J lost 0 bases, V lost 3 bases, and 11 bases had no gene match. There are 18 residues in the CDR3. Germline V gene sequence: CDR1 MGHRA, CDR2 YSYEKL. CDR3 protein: CASSHSGGGSVAKNIQYF. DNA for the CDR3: TGCGCCAGCAGCCATTCTGGGGGGGGGTCTGTAGCCAAAAACATTCAGTACTTC.